The 16 T cell receptor beta chains in this list originate from one sample, sequenced in a study of T cells in Graves' hyperthyroidism and ophthalmopathy. The CDR3 regions of TCR beta were amplified from RNA transcripts. HTBI primers were the set used in a first-round RT-PCR of the TCR CDR3. TCRdb fed the multiplex PCR reads into MiXCR, producing one record per CDR3 protein. The data show under 700,000 distinct CDR3 sequences, over 15% seen once. Sequencing was done on a sample of blood. The receptors stem from a young woman with Graves' hyperthyroidism.

This clonotype was found many times. The rearrangement uses TRBV5-6 and TRBJ1-2, with D unresolved. The CDR3 runs to 13 residues. The germline V gene encodes CDR1 SGHDT and CDR2 YYEEEE. V dropped 2 bases and J dropped 2 bases, with 7 bases sitting between them. The CDR3 nucleotides read TGTGCCAGCAGCTTCAGACGAAACTATGGCTACACCTTC. This encodes CASSFRRNYGYTF.

This chain links TRBV4-2 with TRBJ2-2, with 8 bases matching TRBD1. This CDR3 spans 16 amino acids. V lost 4 bases and J lost 3; bases outside the gene matches: 7. The germline V gene has CDR1 LGHNA and CDR2 YNFKEQ. The CDR3 protein is CASSLGQGLHTGELFF. CDR3 sequence (DNA): TGTGCCAGCAGCCTCGGACAGGGCCTTCACACCGGGGAGCTGTTTTTT.

Many counts were recorded for this clonotype. The rearrangement joins TRBV11-2 to TRBJ1-6; no reliable D call. CDR1 SGHAT and CDR2 FQNNGV come from the germline V gene. Trimming removed 2 bases from V and 9 bases from J, with 11 bases in between. The CDR3 totals 14 residues. For the CDR3, the DNA is TGTGCCAGCAGCTTATCTCAGTGGGTTTCACCCCTCCACTTT. It is translated as CASSLSQWVSPLHF. Full variable domain (missing parts from reference TRBV11-2 and TRBJ1-6): EAGVAQSPRYKIIEKRQSVAFWCNPISGHATLYWYQQILGQGPKLLIQFQNNGVVDDSQLPKDRFSAERLKGVDSTLKIQPAKLEDSAVYLCASSLSQWVSPLHFGNGTRLTVT.

This clonotype was recorded many times. This chain links TRBV28 with TRBJ1-5, with unresolved D. V shed 2 bases and J shed 2 bases, with 13 bases lying between them. This CDR3 contains 16 residues. Per the germline V gene, CDR1 is MDHEN and CDR2 is SYDVKM. This CDR3 is CASSLKGFDGNQPQHF. The CDR3, as DNA: TGTGCCAGCAGTTTAAAGGGTTTTGATGGCAATCAGCCCCAGCATTTT.

The chain joins TRBV7-2 to TRBJ2-7; 9 bases match TRBD2. Unmatched junction bases numbered 7, after V lost 6 bases and J lost 4 bases. There are 14 residues in the CDR3. Germline CDR1 SGHTA, CDR2 FQGNSA. CDR3 DNA: TGTGCCAGCAGGGGGGGGACTAGCTCGTACGAGCAGTACTTC. Translating it yields CASRGGTSSYEQYF. Based on the CDR3 plus reference TRBV7-2 and TRBJ2-7, the full variable domain is GAGVSQSPSNKVTEKGKDVELRCDPISGHTALYWYRQSLGQGLEFLIYFQGNSAPDKSGLPSDRFSAERTGGSVSTLTIQRTQQEDSAVYLCASRGGTSSYEQYFGPGTRLTVT.

The chain employs TRBV7-6 and TRBJ2-7; the D call may be TRBD1 or TRBD2 (5 bases each). V lost 1 base, J lost 7 bases, and 14 bases lay in between. The CDR3 sequence is 14 residues long. Germline loops: CDR1 SGHVS, CDR2 FNYEAQ. The CDR3: CASSLGPGTPEQYF. The CDR3 coding sequence is TGTGCCAGCAGCTTAGGGCCCGGGACGCCAGAGCAGTACTTC.

This clonotype was observed a handful of times. The genes are TRBV5-1 and TRBJ2-6; 13 bases map to TRBD2. CDR3 length: 16 residues. The V segment lost 4 bases and the J segment 2 bases; nucleotides outside the gene matches: 0. Germline CDR1 reads SGHRS; CDR2 reads YFSETQ. DNA of the CDR3: TGCGCCAGCAGCGGACTAGCGGGAGCTGGGGCCAACGTCCTGACTTTC. This translates into CASSGLAGAGANVLTF.

This clonotype has a count of ten or more. This chain links TRBV20-1 with TRBJ1-1, with TRBD1 as a possible D gene (6 bases). Trimming cost V 8 bases and J 1 base, with 14 bases left between them. The CDR3 has 13 residues. Germline CDR1 reads DFQATT; CDR2 reads SNEGSKA (reference sequence). CDR3 nucleotides: TGCAGTATAGCGGGGGGCCCGAACACTGAAGCTTTCTTT. Amino acid sequence: CSIAGGPNTEAFF.

This clonotype was found many times. The chain is built from TRBV13 and TRBJ1-1, with D unresolved. This CDR3 region has 14 residues. V gave up 6 bases and J gave up 1 base, with 12 bases separating them. The V gene's germline CDR1 is PRHDT and CDR2 FYEKMQ (reference sequence). CDR3 DNA sequence: TGTGCCAGCAGTTTAATGGCAGGGAACACTGAAGCTTTCTTT. Its protein is CASSLMAGNTEAFF.

This clonotype was detected ten times or more. The J gene is TRBJ2-1, the V gene TRBV2; D remains ambiguous. The ends were cut back, 9 bases at V and 4 bases at J, with 16 bases in the middle. CDR1 SNHLY and CDR2 FYNNEI come from the germline V gene. There are 14 residues in the CDR3. As DNA, the CDR3 is TGTGCCAGTGTTCGAGGCTGGGCATACAATGAGCAGTTCTTC. Residues: CASVRGWAYNEQFF.

This clonotype was detected a few times. The V gene is TRBV19, the J gene TRBJ2-7; 12 nucleotides agree with TRBD2. Germline assignment: CDR1 LNHDA and CDR2 SQIVND (reference sequence). This CDR3 region has 17 residues. With V trimmed by 3 bases and J by 1 base, 7 bases remained unmatched. The CDR3 region has the DNA TGTGCCAGTAGTATTTCCCCTAGCGGGAGGGGGTCCTACGAGCAGTACTTC. Its protein is CASSISPSGRGSYEQYF.

Only a few counts were recorded for this clonotype. The V call is TRBV4-2, the J call TRBJ2-3; D gene unclear. The germline V gene encodes CDR1 LGHNA and CDR2 YNFKEQ. CDR3 length: 15 residues. The V end was cut by 0 bases, the J end by 2 bases, with 9 bases between. DNA for the CDR3: TGTGCCAGCAGCCAAGAGGTACAGACCACAGATACGCAGTATTTT. This sequence encodes CASSQEVQTTDTQYF.

There are many counts of this clonotype. The J gene is TRBJ2-1, the V gene TRBV5-1, with 7 bases fitting TRBD1. This CDR3 comprises 15 residues. The germline CDR1 and CDR2 sequences are SGHRS and YFSETQ. The ends lost 4 bases at V and 3 bases at J; junction bases unmatched: 7. Here the CDR3 DNA reads TGCGCCAGCAGCGGGACAGAGACATTCTACAATGAGCAGTTCTTC. This encodes CASSGTETFYNEQFF.

At least ten counts were recorded for this clonotype. V gene TRBV7-8 combines with J gene TRBJ1-1; D is perhaps TRBD1 (5 bases). Between the trimmed V and J ends, which lost 0 bases and 0 bases, there was a span of 17 bases. Germline-derived CDR1 and CDR2 are SGHVS and FQNEAQ. This CDR3 has 18 residues. The CDR3 here is CASSLASVRGLLNTEAFF. In DNA form, the CDR3 reads TGTGCCAGCAGCTTAGCCTCAGTGAGGGGACTTTTGAACACTGAAGCTTTCTTT.

The chain couples TRBV18 to TRBJ2-5; 11 bases map to TRBD2. V shed 5 bases and J 1 base; nucleotides not matched to a gene: 9. Germline V gives CDR1 KGHSH, CDR2 LQKENI. The CDR3 covers 17 residues. As DNA, the CDR3 is TGTGCCAGCTCAACCCCTCCGGGACTAGCGGTCCAAGAGACCCAGTACTTC. Its protein product is CASSTPPGLAVQETQYF.

This clonotype has ten or more counts. The CDR3 here is CASSLPGRQDEQYF. The CDR3, as DNA: TGTGCCAGCAGCCTCCCGGGACGCCAGGACGAGCAGTACTTC. V usage is TRBV7-2 and J usage is TRBJ2-7; D may correspond to TRBD1 or TRBD2 (5 bases each). V dropped 5 bases and J dropped 5 bases, with 16 bases sitting between them. The CDR3 has 14 residues. Germline lookup yields CDR1 SGHTA and CDR2 FQGNSA.